The rows below give T cell receptor beta chains drawn from one sample of a study of blood T cell repertoires in COVID-19. TCRdb's copy holds only in-frame clones and misses some; the assay was immunoSEQ multiplex PCR. The sample consists of under 100,000 clones, approximately 90% of them appearing once. The material sequenced was peripheral blood. The origin of the receptors is a man aged 45-65 years with acute or convalescent COVID-19. CDR3s include the opening cysteine and the closing phenylalanine or tryptophan. D genes are given only for firm matches. Expanded clones get a size class; other rows say once, few or many, or leave the size out.

V: TRBV3-1/TRBV3-2
D: TRBD2
J: TRBJ2-7
size: NA
CDR3: CASSQDWGLAGGPGTYEQYF
DNA: TGTGCCAGCAGCCAAGATTGGGGACTAGCGGGAGGGCCGGGAACCTACGAGCAGTACTTC

V: TRBV11-2
D: TRBD1
J: TRBJ2-5
size: NA
CDR3: CASSLYWDRVGETQYF
DNA: TGTGCCAGCAGCTTATATTGGGACAGGGTGGGGGAGACCCAGTACTTC

V: TRBV24-1
D: NA
J: TRBJ1-6
size: NA
CDR3: CATSVARDNSPLHF
DNA: TGTGCCACCAGTGTAGCTCGGGATAATTCACCCCTCCACTTT

V: TRBV2
D: TRBD1
J: TRBJ1-6
size: NA
CDR3: CASSERQGISNSPLHF
DNA: TGTGCCAGCAGTGAAAGACAGGGAATTTCTAATTCACCCCTCCACTTT

V: TRBV5-5
D: NA
J: TRBJ1-1
size: NA
CDR3: CASSLTELNTEAFF
DNA: TGTGCCAGCAGCTTGACAGAACTGAACACTGAAGCTTTCTTT

V: TRBV19
D: TRBD1
J: TRBJ2-4
size: NA
CDR3: CASSIVDRVAKNIQYF
DNA: TGTGCCAGTAGTATAGTTGACAGGGTTGCCAAAAACATTCAGTACTTC

V: TRBV7-9
D: TRBD1
J: TRBJ2-3
size: NA
CDR3: CASSPPGQSTDTQYF
DNA: TGTGCCAGCAGCCCTCCGGGACAGAGCACAGATACGCAGTATTTT

V: TRBV12-5
D: NA
J: TRBJ2-2
size: NA
CDR3: CASGLGTPNTGELFF
DNA: TGTGCTAGTGGTTTGGGGACACCAAACACCGGGGAGCTGTTTTTT

V: TRBV18
D: NA
J: TRBJ2-5
size: NA
CDR3: CASSPLPGVGETQYF
DNA: TGTGCCAGCTCACCACTCCCAGGGGTCGGGGAGACCCAGTACTTC

V: TRBV2
D: NA
J: TRBJ1-1
size: NA
CDR3: CASSGGGFGAFF
DNA: TGTGCCAGCAGTGGGGGGGGTTTTGGAGCTTTCTTT

V: TRBV3-1/TRBV3-2
D: NA
J: TRBJ1-1
size: NA
CDR3: CASSQDPGGRAFF
DNA: TGTGCCAGCAGCCAAGACCCCGGGGGACGAGCTTTCTTT

V: TRBV30
D: NA
J: TRBJ1-5
size: NA
CDR3: CAWSGGNSNQPQHF
DNA: TGTGCCTGGAGTGGAGGGAATAGCAATCAGCCCCAGCATTTT

V: TRBV29-1
D: TRBD1
J: TRBJ2-3
size: NA
CDR3: CSVARGRGDTQYF
DNA: TGCAGCGTCGCCAGGGGGCGCGGAGATACGCAGTATTTT

V: TRBV24-1
D: TRBD2
J: TRBJ2-5
size: NA
CDR3: CATSDPTSGRETQYF
DNA: TGTGCCACCAGTGACCCTACTAGCGGGAGAGAGACCCAGTACTTC

V: TRBV12-3/TRBV12-4
D: NA
J: TRBJ2-3
size: NA
CDR3: CASSRSADTQYF
DNA: TGTGCCAGCAGTCGTTCGGCAGATACGCAGTATTTT

V: TRBV2
D: TRBD2
J: TRBJ2-2
size: NA
CDR3: CASGGVAGAVGELFF
DNA: TGTGCCAGCGGGGGGGTAGCGGGTGCGGTCGGGGAGCTGTTTTTT

V: TRBV9
D: TRBD2
J: TRBJ2-7
size: NA
CDR3: CASSVGTSGSYEQYF
DNA: TGTGCCAGCAGCGTAGGGACTAGCGGGAGCTACGAGCAGTACTTC

V: TRBV6-6
D: NA
J: TRBJ2-6
size: NA
CDR3: CASSYGGSGANVLTF
DNA: TGTGCCAGCAGTTATGGAGGGTCTGGGGCCAACGTCCTGACTTTC

V: TRBV5-1
D: TRBD2
J: TRBJ2-3
size: NA
CDR3: CASKAGGGTDTQYF
DNA: TGCGCCAGCAAGGCGGGAGGGGGCACAGATACGCAGTATTTT

V: TRBV5-1
D: TRBD1
J: TRBJ2-7
size: few
CDR3: CASSLATGGLYEQYF
DNA: TGCGCCAGCAGCTTGGCAACAGGGGGTCTCTACGAGCAGTACTTC

V: TRBV30
D: NA
J: TRBJ1-1
size: NA
CDR3: CAWSISRLEAFF
DNA: TGTGCCTGGAGTATTTCCCGTCTTGAAGCTTTCTTT

V: TRBV12-3/TRBV12-4
D: TRBD1
J: TRBJ2-1
size: NA
CDR3: CASSFRQGVVQFF
DNA: TGTGCCAGCAGTTTCCGCCAGGGGGTAGTGCAGTTCTTC

V: TRBV5-1
D: TRBD2
J: TRBJ2-3
size: NA
CDR3: CASSSFLAGGPADTQYF
DNA: TGCGCCAGCAGCTCTTTTCTAGCGGGAGGGCCTGCAGATACGCAGTATTTT

V: TRBV19
D: TRBD1
J: TRBJ1-4
size: once
CDR3: CASRTGGNEKLFF
DNA: TGTGCCAGCCGGACAGGGGGAAATGAAAAACTGTTTTTT

V: TRBV6-2/TRBV6-3
D: TRBD2
J: TRBJ2-7
size: NA
CDR3: CASSYPAGAYEQYF
DNA: TGTGCCAGCAGTTACCCAGCGGGAGCCTACGAGCAGTACTTC

V: TRBV6-5
D: TRBD2
J: TRBJ2-3
size: NA
CDR3: CASSPTSGRADTQYF
DNA: TGTGCCAGCAGCCCGACTAGCGGGAGGGCAGATACGCAGTATTTT

V: TRBV6-5
D: NA
J: TRBJ2-2
size: NA
CDR3: CASSYPSGGLTGELFF
DNA: TGTGCCAGCAGTTACCCCAGTGGAGGACTCACCGGGGAGCTGTTTTTT

V: TRBV6-2/TRBV6-3
D: NA
J: TRBJ2-7
size: NA
CDR3: CASSYRIAGEQYF
DNA: TGTGCCAGCAGTTACCGGATTGCGGGGGAGCAGTACTTC

V: TRBV2
D: TRBD2
J: TRBJ2-7
size: NA
CDR3: CASIPGGRKIYEQYF
DNA: TGTGCCAGCATCCCGGGGGGGAGAAAGATTTACGAGCAGTACTTC

V: TRBV27
D: NA
J: TRBJ2-2
size: NA
CDR3: CARKKRGYTGELFF
DNA: TGTGCCAGAAAAAAACGGGGTTACACCGGGGAGCTGTTTTTT

V: TRBV18
D: TRBD2
J: TRBJ2-5
size: NA
CDR3: CASSPLGLAGGPETQYF
DNA: TGTGCCAGCTCACCACTAGGACTAGCGGGAGGGCCGGAGACCCAGTACTTC

V: TRBV27
D: TRBD1
J: TRBJ1-2
size: NA
CDR3: CASSSPHPTGAGGYTF
DNA: TGTGCCAGCAGTTCTCCCCACCCTACAGGGGCTGGTGGCTACACCTTC

V: TRBV24-1
D: TRBD1
J: TRBJ1-2
size: NA
CDR3: CATSEGQGYDGYTF
DNA: TGTGCCACCAGTGAGGGACAGGGGTATGACGGCTACACCTTC

V: TRBV6-6
D: NA
J: TRBJ2-3
size: NA
CDR3: CASSTVTDTQYF
DNA: TGTGCCAGCAGTACTGTCACAGATACGCAGTATTTT

V: TRBV3-1/TRBV3-2
D: TRBD1
J: TRBJ1-4
size: NA
CDR3: CASSQEGGGRARGKLFF
DNA: TGTGCCAGCAGCCAAGAAGGGGGCGGGAGGGCTCGAGGAAAACTGTTTTTT

V: TRBV19
D: NA
J: TRBJ1-3
size: few
CDR3: CASSIAGGNTIYF
DNA: TGTGCCAGTAGTATAGCGGGAGGAAACACCATATATTTT

V: TRBV11-2
D: TRBD2
J: TRBJ2-7
size: NA
CDR3: CASSLVGTSGSRDEQYF
DNA: TGTGCCAGCAGCTTAGTTGGGACTAGCGGGAGTCGGGACGAGCAGTACTTC

V: TRBV24-1
D: NA
J: TRBJ1-1
size: NA
CDR3: CATSDFRNTEAFF
DNA: TGTGCCACCAGTGATTTTAGGAACACTGAAGCTTTCTTT

V: TRBV12-5
D: NA
J: TRBJ1-2
size: NA
CDR3: CASGLILGTNGYTF
DNA: TGTGCTAGTGGATTAATTCTCGGGACAAATGGCTACACCTTC

V: TRBV29-1
D: TRBD2
J: TRBJ2-3
size: NA
CDR3: CSVEGLAGGPSDTQYF
DNA: TGCAGCGTTGAAGGTTTAGCGGGAGGTCCATCGGATACGCAGTATTTT

V: TRBV15
D: TRBD2
J: TRBJ2-1
size: NA
CDR3: CATSRERQGLEFF
DNA: TGTGCCACCAGCAGAGAACGCCAGGGACTAGAGTTCTTC

V: TRBV12-3/TRBV12-4
D: NA
J: TRBJ2-1
size: NA
CDR3: CASRKTDYNEQFF
DNA: TGTGCCAGCAGGAAGACAGATTACAATGAGCAGTTCTTC